Given below is one TCR beta chain in context. Germline loops: CDR1 SGHNT, CDR2 YYREEE (reference sequence). The length of the CDR3 is 15 residues. J was trimmed by 7 bases and V by 4 bases; bases with no gene match: 5. Assignment of participants to cohorts was predicated upon participant-reported clinical history. Recovery meant two consecutive negative NP/OP PCR tests, professional clearance, or resolved symptoms. Original processing notes: Scientists estimated how many nucleated cells there were by amplifying reference gene primers. Libraries were prepared by immunoSEQ multiplex PCR; TCRdb keeps only in-frame clonotypes and omits some of them. V and J calls and clone size are given by that table; D and trimming were obtained from the DNA. This sample has 250,000 or so clones, with over 75% found just once. The sample is drawn from a study of blood T cell repertoires in COVID-19.

The material sequenced was PBMCs or T cells enriched from blood (not recorded which). The TCR comes from a man aged 35 to 55 who had recovered from COVID-19. The chain employs TRBV5-4 and TRBJ2-1; 13 bases line up with TRBD2. The CDR3 DNA follows: TGTGCCAGCAGCACTAGCGGGGGGGATGGGAATGAGCAGTTCTTC. The encoded protein is CASSTSGGDGNEQFF.